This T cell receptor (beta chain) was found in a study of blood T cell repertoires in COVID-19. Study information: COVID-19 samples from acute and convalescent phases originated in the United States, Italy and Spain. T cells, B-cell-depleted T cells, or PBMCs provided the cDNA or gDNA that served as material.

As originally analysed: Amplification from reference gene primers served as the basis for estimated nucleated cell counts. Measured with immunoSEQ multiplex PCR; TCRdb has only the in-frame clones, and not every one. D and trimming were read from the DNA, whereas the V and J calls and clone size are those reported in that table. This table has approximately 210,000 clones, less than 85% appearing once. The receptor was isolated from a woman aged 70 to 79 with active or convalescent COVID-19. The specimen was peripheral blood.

CDR3 region: CASSQDLLAEETQYF. The CDR3 bases are TGTGCCAGCAGCCAAGATCTGCTAGCGGAAGAGACCCAGTACTTC. The chain employs TRBV3-1 (or the pseudogene TRBV3-2) and TRBJ2-5, with TRBD2 matching 7 bases. V dropped 0 bases and J dropped 3; count of bases not matched to a gene: 4. The germline CDR1 and CDR2 sequences are LGHDT and YNNKEL (reference sequence). The CDR3 length is 15 residues.